The 26 T cell receptor beta chains reported below all come from one sample, sequenced in a study of T cell responses to AZD1222 COVID-19 vaccine. Method: immunoSEQ multiplex PCR; TCRdb's copy keeps in-frame clones and lacks some. The sample records about 190,000 clones, over 80% being singletons. The starting material was peripheral blood, obtained on day 0 of AZD1222 vaccination. Source of these receptors: an adult in good health.

V is TRBV7-9 and J is TRBJ1-2; D is unresolved. Germline loops: CDR1 SEHNR, CDR2 FQNEAQ (reference sequence). The CDR3 totals 12 residues. V lost 1 base and J lost 5, with 5 bases in between. In DNA, the CDR3 is TGTGCCAGCAGCTTAGGAGGGTATGGCTACACCTTC. This codes for CASSLGGYGYTF.

This clone has only one observation. This chain uses TRBV7-9 with TRBJ1-2; 7 nucleotides align to TRBD1. Germline CDR1 reads SEHNR; CDR2 reads FQNEAQ (reference sequence). J gave up 2 bases and V 1 base, and 13 bases lay outside the gene matches. The CDR3 contains 18 residues. The CDR3 DNA sequence: TGTGCCAGCAGCTTAGTCGGCGGGGGCCGAGGGGGCAACTATGGCTACACCTTC. Translation gives CASSLVGGGRGGNYGYTF.

V is TRBV10-1 and J is TRBJ2-5; the D gene is possibly TRBD1 (7 bases). Deletions cut 6 bases from V and 2 bases from J, with 10 bases between. Looked up from germline, CDR1 is WNHNN and CDR2 is SYGVQD (reference sequence). CDR3 size: 13 residues. The CDR3 DNA follows: TGCGCCAGCAGCGCGGGACAGCAAGAGACCCAGTACTTC. It codes for CASSAGQQETQYF.

The V gene is TRBV7-7, the J gene TRBJ1-6, with 8 bases matching TRBD1. Trimming at V came to 0 bases and at J to 18 bases, leaving 13 bases not matched to a gene. Germline V gene lookup returns CDR1 SSHAT and CDR2 FNYEAQ (reference sequence). This CDR3 contains 15 residues. The CDR3 DNA is TGTGCCAGCAGCTTAGCCCCGGGACAGGCCTCCCATTGCCACTTT. Residues: CASSLAPGQASHCHF.

For the CDR3, the DNA is TGTGCCATCAGTGAGCCCTATGGCTACACCTTC. This sequence encodes CAISEPYGYTF. The chain is built from TRBV10-3 and TRBJ1-2; D is uncertain. The CDR3 is made up of 11 amino acids. Trimming stripped 2 bases from V and 4 bases from J, with 2 bases between. The V gene's germline CDR1 is ENHRY and CDR2 SYGVKD.

J is TRBJ2-1 and V is TRBV3-1 (or the pseudogene TRBV3-2); D is uncertain. V shed 4 bases and J shed 9 bases, with 13 bases lying between them. The CDR3 is 13 residues long. In germline, CDR1 is LGHDT, CDR2 YNNKEL (reference sequence). The CDR3 sequence: CASSPSKLGEQFF. For the CDR3, the DNA is TGTGCCAGCAGCCCGTCTAAGCTTGGTGAGCAGTTCTTC.

The chain combines TRBV6-5 with TRBJ1-3; 7 bases are shared with TRBD1. In germline, CDR1 is MNHEY, CDR2 SVGAGI. V shed 0 bases and J 5 bases; nucleotides not matched to a gene: 4. The CDR3 contains 15 residues. In nucleotides, the CDR3 is TGTGCCAGCAGTTACTCGAGGGACAGTCGAAACACCATATATTTT. This sequence encodes CASSYSRDSRNTIYF.

This rearrangement joins TRBV4-1 to TRBJ2-5, with D perhaps matching TRBD2 (6 bases). Trimming removed 4 bases from V and 4 bases from J, with 13 bases in between. Germline V gives CDR1 MGHRA, CDR2 YSYEKL. The CDR3 has 14 residues. CDR3 in DNA: TGCGCCAGCAGCCCGTGGCGGGGCTCAGAGACCCAGTACTTC. Residues: CASSPWRGSETQYF.

Concerning this clone itself: No conserved phenylalanine or tryptophan ends this CDR3, so it is likely a read error. The limits of the CDR3 on the DNA are not certain, so only TCRdb's listed CDR3 is given. This chain joins TRBV11-1 and TRBJ2-7; the table assigns TRBD2, which was not confirmed against the DNA. 8 amino acids form the CDR3, both terminal residues included. Looked up from germline, CDR1 is SGHAT and CDR2 is FQDESV (reference sequence). The CDR3 loop is CASSHQNE.

The chain links TRBV4-1 to TRBJ1-5; D remains ambiguous. Trimming stripped 5 bases from V and 7 bases from J, with 12 bases between. Germline V lookup: CDR1 MGHRA, CDR2 YSYEKL. This CDR3 spans 13 amino acids. This CDR3 is CASSWGGNQPQHF. The CDR3 DNA follows: TGCGCCAGCAGCTGGGGAGGGAACCAGCCCCAGCATTTT.

The J gene is TRBJ1-1, the V gene TRBV5-5; no clear D. This CDR3 is 13 amino acids long. Trimming stripped 0 bases from V and 5 bases from J, with 8 bases between. Germline CDR1 is SGHKS and CDR2 is YYEKEE (reference sequence). The CDR3 nucleotides are TGTGCCAGCAGCTTGGCGTCGGGGACTGAAGCTTTCTTT. Its protein is CASSLASGTEAFF.

V and J are TRBV5-1 and TRBJ1-6, with D perhaps TRBD1 (6 bases). Germline V gene sequence: CDR1 SGHRS, CDR2 YFSETQ. The length of the CDR3 is 16 residues. V lost 4 bases to trimming and J lost 7 bases, with 18 bases between them. The CDR3 coding sequence is TGCGCCAGCAGCCCAGGTGGGGGGCAGGGCAATTCACCCCTCCACTTT. Translating it yields CASSPGGGQGNSPLHF.

V is TRBV7-2 and J is TRBJ2-6; D is unresolved. The germline V gene has CDR1 SGHTA and CDR2 FQGNSA. V lost 2 bases and J lost 0, with 11 bases in between. The CDR3 consists of 17 residues. CDR3 coding DNA: TGTGCCAGCAGCTTATTCGGGCCGACCTCTGGGGCCAACGTCCTGACTTTC. It encodes CASSLFGPTSGANVLTF. Variable domain in full (rest from reference TRBV7-2 and TRBJ2-6): GAGVSQSPSNKVTEKGKDVELRCDPISGHTALYWYRQSLGQGLEFLIYFQGNSAPDKSGLPSDRFSAERTGGSVSTLTIQRTQQEDSAVYLCASSLFGPTSGANVLTFGAGSRLTVL.

V is TRBV5-1 and J is TRBJ1-5; TRBD1 might be the D (6 bases). The CDR3 sequence is 14 residues long. Germline CDR1 SGHRS, CDR2 YFSETQ. V dropped 2 bases and J dropped 5 bases, with 11 bases sitting between them. CDR3 bases: TGCGCCAGCAGCTTAGGGGGGGCCCATCAGCCCCAGCATTTT. Translation: CASSLGGAHQPQHF.

This clone was counted once. The chain uses TRBV5-5 and TRBJ2-7, with TRBD1 matching 8 bases. This CDR3 comprises 16 residues. After removal of 3 bases from V and 1 base from J, the junction contained 9 bases not matched to a gene. From germline, CDR1 is SGHKS and CDR2 YYEKEE (reference sequence). CDR3 sequence: CASSYRVTGASYEQYF. The CDR3 DNA reads as TGTGCCAGCAGCTATCGGGTGACAGGGGCTTCCTACGAGCAGTACTTC.

This clone was detected only a few times. The chain couples TRBV6-6 to TRBJ1-5; 8 bases are shared with TRBD1. V dropped 6 bases and J dropped 1; count of bases not matched to a gene: 5. CDR1 is MNHNY, CDR2 SVGAGI, per germline (reference sequence). CDR3 size: 15 residues. CDR3 loop: CASSQGASSNQPQHF. Written as DNA, the CDR3 is TGTGCCAGCAGCCAGGGGGCGTCGAGCAATCAGCCCCAGCATTTT.

The rearrangement links TRBV4-1 to TRBJ2-5; TRBD2 matches 8 bases. After removal of 1 base from V and 5 bases from J, the junction contained 12 bases not matched to a gene. This CDR3 spans 17 amino acids. The germline gives CDR1 MGHRA, CDR2 YSYEKL. This chain's CDR3 is CASSQVTGGGPRETQYF. CDR3 bases: TGCGCCAGCAGCCAAGTAACGGGCGGGGGGCCCCGGGAGACCCAGTACTTC.

V is TRBV20-1 and J is TRBJ1-2; 9 bases agree with TRBD1. The CDR3 is made up of 11 amino acids. Germline assignment: CDR1 DFQATT and CDR2 SNEGSKA (reference sequence). With V trimmed by 1 base and J by 10 bases, 1 base remained unmatched. CDR3 residues: CSARGTGDYTF. As DNA, the CDR3 is TGCAGTGCTAGAGGGACAGGGGACTACACCTTC.

V and J are TRBV6-5 and TRBJ1-1; no firm D call. Trimming removed 5 bases from V and 0 bases from J, with 13 bases in between. The CDR3 extends over 15 amino acids. Germline values: CDR1 MNHEY, CDR2 SVGAGI. The CDR3 DNA reads as TGTGCCAGCAGTACCCTACAGATCATGAACACTGAAGCTTTCTTT. Its translation: CASSTLQIMNTEAFF.

This chain joins TRBV18 and TRBJ2-7; D gene unclear. Trimming removed 6 bases at V and 0 bases at J, with 9 bases between. CDR3 length: 13 amino acids. Per the germline V gene, CDR1 is KGHSH and CDR2 is LQKENI. The CDR3 here is CASSELSSYEQYF. CDR3 in DNA: TGTGCCAGCTCCGAACTGAGCTCCTACGAGCAGTACTTC.

The chain combines TRBV5-1 with TRBJ2-7, with TRBD1 identical over 10 bases. The trim removed 4 bases at V and 4 bases at J, leaving 8 bases unmatched. Germline V gene lookup returns CDR1 SGHRS and CDR2 YFSETQ. This CDR3 spans 15 amino acids. CDR3 region: CASSPKGQGRYEQYF. In nucleotides, the CDR3 is TGCGCCAGCAGCCCCAAGGGACAGGGGAGATACGAGCAGTACTTC.

This clone was recorded only once. The chain has TRBV29-1 and TRBJ1-4; maybe TRBD1 (5 bases). This CDR3 is built from 11 residues. In germline, CDR1 is SQVTM, CDR2 ANQGSEA. V lost 4 bases and J 6 bases, leaving 6 bases between the germline ends. CDR3 sequence reads: CSVGRDEKLFF. CDR3 DNA: TGCAGCGTTGGCAGGGATGAAAAACTGTTTTTT.

As to this clone: One junction end disagrees with the germline gene, perhaps due to a read error. J is TRBJ1-6 and V is TRBV27; 8 bases are a match to TRBD1. CDR1 is MNHEY, CDR2 SMNVEV, per germline (reference sequence). The CDR3 length is 17 residues. The CDR3 DNA follows: TGTGCCAGCAGTCTTACCGTTGGACAGGGATATAATTCACCCCCCCACTTT. Translating gives CASSLTVGQGYNSPPHF.

The genes are TRBV19 and TRBJ1-1; D possibly corresponds to TRBD1 (5 bases). V was shortened by 5 bases and J by 1 base, with 8 bases between the two germline ends. CDR1 and CDR2 (germline): LNHDA, SQIVND (reference sequence). The CDR3 length is 13 residues. The CDR3 region has the DNA TGTGCCAGTAGTTTCGGGGCGAACACTGAAGCTTTCTTT. It yields the protein CASSFGANTEAFF.

The chain has TRBV30 and TRBJ1-1; D might be TRBD1 (6 bases). The CDR3 extends over 13 amino acids. CDR1 and CDR2 from the germline V gene are GTSNPN and SVGIG (reference sequence). Trimming shortened V by 6 bases and J by 3 bases, and 14 bases separated the two germline ends. This CDR3 is CACLKGGDTEAFF. The CDR3 DNA sequence: TGTGCCTGTCTAAAGGGGGGGGACACTGAAGCTTTCTTT.

In its sample, this clone was seen once. The chain joins TRBV18 to TRBJ1-5; D unclear. Germline CDR1 and CDR2: KGHSH and LQKENI. Deletions cut 2 bases from V and 6 bases from J, with 8 bases between. The CDR3 has 13 amino acids. CDR3 in amino acids: CASSPGSGQPQHF. DNA of the CDR3: TGTGCCAGCTCACCAGGGTCGGGTCAGCCCCAGCATTTT.